These T cell receptor beta chains were read from a single sample in a study of long-term antiretroviral therapy in people with HIV. The assay was immunoSEQ multiplex PCR, and TCRdb's table has in-frame clones only and misses some. The sample lists roughly 9,800 clones; more than 80% were seen once. This specimen was unsorted PBMCs, taken 0.7 years after starting antiretroviral therapy. These receptor sequences come from a man aged 35 to 55 with HIV. The CDR3 runs from the conserved cysteine through the conserved F or W. Fields, in order: J gene, clone size, V gene, D gene, CDR3 protein, CDR3 DNA. The D gene is left open where the match is weak. Not every row has a clone size; where given, it reads once, few, many or a size class.

TRBJ2-1 | NA | TRBV14 | TRBD2 | CASSRGLGTITYNEQFF | TGTGCCAGCAGCCGGGGACTAGGGACCATCACCTACAATGAGCAGTTCTTC
TRBJ2-1 | once | TRBV11-2 | NA | CASSLGLAANEQFF | TGTGCCAGCAGCTTAGGCCTAGCCGCCAATGAGCAGTTCTTC
TRBJ2-3 | NA | TRBV29-1 | TRBD1 | CSVRRGTGGDTQYF | TGCAGCGTTCGGAGAGGAACAGGGGGAGATACGCAGTATTTT
TRBJ1-5 | NA | TRBV6-1 | NA | CASSLDSRGNQPQHF | TGTGCCAGCAGCTTGGATTCAAGGGGCAATCAGCCCCAGCATTTT
TRBJ2-7 | NA | TRBV28 | NA | CASSFGSSTYEQYF | TGTGCCAGCAGTTTTGGGTCCTCAACCTACGAGCAGTACTTC
TRBJ2-2 | NA | TRBV29-1 | NA | CSVEASGNTGELFF | TGCAGCGTTGAAGCCAGCGGGAACACCGGGGAGCTGTTTTTT
TRBJ2-7 | NA | TRBV29-1 | TRBD2 | CSVKTSGSLNEQYF | TGCAGCGTTAAAACTAGCGGGAGCCTCAACGAGCAGTACTTC
TRBJ2-3 | NA | TRBV18 | TRBD1 | CASSPTGGRADTQYF | TGTGCCAGCTCACCGACAGGGGGCAGGGCAGATACGCAGTATTTT
TRBJ2-1 | NA | TRBV15 | TRBD2 | CATSTRRGGRGNEQFF | TGTGCCACCAGCACCCGTCGGGGCGGGAGGGGCAATGAGCAGTTCTTC
TRBJ2-1 | NA | TRBV11-2 | TRBD2 | CASSSPTSGSLVYNEQFF | TGTGCCAGCAGCTCCCCGACTAGCGGGAGTTTGGTCTACAATGAGCAGTTCTTC
TRBJ2-7 | NA | TRBV7-7 | TRBD2 | CASSLAIIAGETFYEQYF | TGTGCTAGCAGCTTAGCGATAATAGCGGGGGAAACCTTCTACGAGCAGTACTTC
TRBJ2-2 | NA | TRBV27 | NA | CASRGPNTGELFF | TGTGCCAGTCGGGGACCAAACACCGGGGAGCTGTTTTTT
TRBJ1-1 | NA | TRBV10-2 | NA | CASSEPSTRNTEAFF | TGCGCCAGCAGTGAGCCTTCGACACGGAACACTGAAGCTTTCTTT
TRBJ2-5 | NA | TRBV7-2 | TRBD2 | CASSLITGGWETQYF | TGTGCCAGCAGCTTAATTACGGGAGGCTGGGAGACCCAGTACTTC
TRBJ1-2 | NA | TRBV19 | TRBD1 | CASTRTGTNYGYTF | TGTGCCAGTACCCGGACAGGCACTAACTATGGCTACACCTTC
TRBJ2-1 | NA | TRBV30 | NA | CAWSKERLYNEQFF | TGTGCCTGGAGTAAGGAGCGGCTTTACAATGAGCAGTTCTTC
TRBJ2-7 | NA | TRBV28 | NA | CASSLDGRAAF | TGTGCCAGCAGTTTAGATGGCAGGGCTGCCTTC
TRBJ2-1 | few | TRBV5-1 | NA | CASSLLTESTYNEQFF | TGCGCCAGCAGCTTGCTGACAGAGTCAACCTACAATGAGCAGTTCTTC
TRBJ1-1 | NA | TRBV5-1 | NA | CASSESPTGNTEAFF | TGCGCCAGCAGCGAAAGCCCGACAGGGAACACTGAAGCTTTCTTT
TRBJ2-2 | NA | TRBV29-1 | NA | CSVERSPGGELFF | TGCAGCGTTGAACGCAGCCCCGGCGGGGAGCTGTTTTTT
TRBJ2-7 | NA | TRBV5-1 | TRBD1 | CASSENPGQGRLVYEQYF | TGCGCCAGCAGCGAAAACCCGGGACAGGGGCGGCTGGTATACGAGCAGTACTTC
TRBJ2-7 | NA | TRBV19 | NA | CASSMSAVSRSTYEQYF | TGTGCCAGTAGTATGTCCGCCGTTTCAAGGAGTACCTACGAGCAGTACTTC
TRBJ1-5 | NA | TRBV29-1 | TRBD1 | CSVADRAGNQPQHF | TGCAGCGTAGCAGACAGGGCGGGTAATCAGCCCCAGCATTTT
TRBJ2-7 | NA | TRBV7-9 | TRBD2 | CASSFRGGDYEQYF | TGTGCCAGCAGCTTTCGGGGAGGGGATTACGAGCAGTACTTC
TRBJ1-1 | NA | TRBV30 | NA | CAWSALLTEAFF | TGTGCCTGGAGTGCTCTCCTCACTGAAGCTTTCTTT
TRBJ2-7 | NA | TRBV18 | TRBD1 | CASSPTTIGTGAYEQYF | TGTGCCAGCTCACCGACGACCATCGGGACAGGGGCCTACGAGCAGTACTTC
TRBJ2-1 | few | TRBV14 | NA | CASSQEKGLEGNEQFF | TGTGCCAGCAGCCAAGAAAAAGGGTTGGAGGGGAATGAGCAGTTCTTC
TRBJ1-5 | NA | TRBV28 | NA | CASSPDTRRNQPQHF | TGTGCCAGCAGCCCTGACACACGACGGAATCAGCCCCAGCATTTT
TRBJ2-1 | NA | TRBV7-3 | TRBD1 | CASSLQGQGVNEQFF | TGTGCCAGCAGCTTACAGGGGCAGGGGGTCAATGAGCAGTTCTTC
TRBJ2-1 | NA | TRBV27 | NA | CASMLGSSYNEQFF | TGTGCCAGCATGCTGGGAAGCTCCTACAATGAGCAGTTCTTC
TRBJ1-1 | once | TRBV7-2 | TRBD1 | CASSSGGNTEAFF | TGTGCCAGCAGCTCAGGGGGTAACACTGAAGCTTTCTTT
TRBJ2-7 | NA | TRBV5-8 | NA | CASSFGPAKVYEQYF | TGTGCCAGCAGCTTTGGACCGGCAAAGGTCTACGAGCAGTACTTC
TRBJ2-7 | NA | TRBV7-2 | TRBD2 | CASSLFPSGNYEQYF | TGTGCCAGCAGCTTATTTCCTAGCGGCAACTACGAGCAGTACTTC
TRBJ1-2 | NA | TRBV6-5 | NA | CASSYSEVYGYTF | TGTGCCAGCAGTTACTCAGAGGTGTATGGCTACACCTTC
TRBJ2-3 | NA | TRBV11-2 | NA | CASSSRTDTQYF | TGTGCCAGCAGCTCAAGGACAGATACGCAGTATTTT
TRBJ2-7 | once | TRBV6-5 | NA | CASGRRDKQYF | TGTGCCAGCGGACGCCGGGACAAGCAGTACTTC
TRBJ2-3 | NA | TRBV27 | NA | CASSSRLDQHPDTQYF | TGTGCCAGCAGTTCCCGACTAGACCAGCACCCAGATACGCAGTATTTT
TRBJ2-7 | NA | TRBV7-9 | NA | CASSLGQNRAEQYF | TGTGCCAGCAGCTTAGGACAAAACAGGGCCGAGCAGTACTTC
TRBJ1-2 | few | TRBV7-8 | NA | CASSRTTSGSNGYTF | TGTGCCAGCAGCCGGACAACCTCAGGGTCGAATGGCTACACCTTC
TRBJ2-7 | NA | TRBV7-2 | TRBD2 | CASSSLAGVTYEQYF | TGTGCCAGCAGCTCCCTAGCGGGAGTCACCTACGAGCAGTACTTC
TRBJ2-7 | NA | TRBV29-1 | NA | CSASTGTYEQYF | TGCAGCGCATCTACAGGGACCTACGAGCAGTACTTC
TRBJ2-2 | NA | TRBV10-3 | TRBD1 | CAIKDRGRDVNGELFF | TGTGCCATCAAGGACAGGGGGCGGGATGTGAACGGGGAGCTGTTTTTT
TRBJ1-1 | NA | TRBV18 | NA | CASSPPLDTEAFF | TGTGCCAGCTCACCACCGTTGGACACTGAAGCTTTCTTT
TRBJ2-2 | NA | TRBV11-2 | NA | CASSLSESPNTGELFF | TGTGCCAGCAGCTTATCGGAAAGTCCGAACACCGGGGAGCTGTTTTTT
TRBJ1-1 | NA | TRBV11-2 | NA | CASSSPLAANTEAFF | TGTGCCAGCAGCTCCCCCCTTGCAGCGAACACTGAAGCTTTCTTT
TRBJ2-7 | NA | TRBV29-1 | TRBD2 | CSVVLSGRIIYEQYF | TGCAGCGTTGTACTTAGCGGGAGGATAATATACGAGCAGTACTTC
TRBJ2-1 | NA | TRBV28 | NA | CASSGRGSYNEQFF | TGTGCCAGCAGTGGGAGAGGGTCCTACAATGAGCAGTTCTTC
TRBJ2-1 | NA | TRBV4-3 | TRBD2 | CASSQEASGSNEQFF | TGCGCCAGCAGCCAAGAGGCTAGCGGGAGCAATGAGCAGTTCTTC
TRBJ2-1 | NA | TRBV15 | NA | CATSRDRQGSDEQFF | TGTGCCACCAGCAGAGATAGGCAGGGGTCGGATGAGCAGTTCTTC
TRBJ2-7 | NA | TRBV7-2 | TRBD2 | CASSQTGLAGLSYEQYF | TGTGCCAGCAGCCAGACCGGACTAGCGGGACTATCCTACGAGCAGTACTTC
TRBJ2-7 | NA | TRBV5-1 | TRBD1 | CASSLGFGQGLDEQYF | TGCGCCAGCAGCTTGGGTTTTGGACAGGGACTCGACGAGCAGTACTTC
TRBJ1-5 | once | TRBV28 | NA | CASSSTLSNQPQHF | TGTGCCAGCAGTTCAACACTTAGCAATCAGCCCCAGCATTTT
TRBJ1-1 | NA | TRBV7-8 | TRBD1 | CASSTRPGQGAGNTEAFF | TGTGCCAGCAGCACAAGACCGGGACAGGGGGCGGGGAACACTGAAGCTTTCTTT
TRBJ1-5 | NA | TRBV15 | NA | CATRRQTNQPQHF | TGTGCCACCAGAAGACAGACTAATCAGCCCCAGCATTTT
TRBJ1-1 | NA | TRBV9 | NA | CASSVIQGTEAFF | TGTGCCAGCAGCGTAATCCAGGGTACTGAAGCTTTCTTT